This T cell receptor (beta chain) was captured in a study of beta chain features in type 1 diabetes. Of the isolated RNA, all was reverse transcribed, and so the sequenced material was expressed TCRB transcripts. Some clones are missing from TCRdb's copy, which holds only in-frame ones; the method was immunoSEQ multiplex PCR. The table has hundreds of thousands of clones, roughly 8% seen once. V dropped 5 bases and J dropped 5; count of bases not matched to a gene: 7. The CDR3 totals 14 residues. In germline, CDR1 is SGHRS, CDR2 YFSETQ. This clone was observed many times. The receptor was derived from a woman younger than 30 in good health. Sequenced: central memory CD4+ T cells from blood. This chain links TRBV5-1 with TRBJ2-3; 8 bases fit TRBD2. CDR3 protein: CASSWRGAEDTQYF. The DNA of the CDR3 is TGCGCCAGCAGTTGGCGGGGGGCCGAAGATACGCAGTATTTT.